This T cell receptor beta chain appears in the sequencing data of a study of T cell responses to AZD1222 COVID-19 vaccine. Findings and limits, study-wide: It should be noted that donors were predominantly white British and more often female, and clonal diversity was possibly underestimated. The breadth and depth of Spike-specific TCRs increased once two AZD1222 doses had been given. Mapped onto spike, vaccine-associated CD4 TCRs spanned it and were dominant at 160-218 and 743-854.

The J segment lost 10 bases and the V segment lost 6 bases, leaving 19 bases of the junction unmatched. Germline values: CDR1 MNHEY, CDR2 SVGEGT. This CDR3 region has 17 residues. Note on this clone: No antigen is known for it.

The method was immunoSEQ multiplex PCR; TCRdb's version includes in-frame clones alone and lacks a portion of them. Of more than 70,000 clones listed, 75% to 95% are singletons. The genes are TRBV6-2 or TRBV6-3 and TRBJ2-1; 9 bases are shared with TRBD1. This TCR was sampled from an adult who received the AZD1222 COVID-19 vaccine. The specimen was peripheral blood, collected 28 days after the second AZD1222 dose. CDR3 sequence reads: CASSRGAQDRGPVEQFF. CDR3 nucleotide sequence: TGTGCCAGCAGCCGGGGGGCCCAGGACAGGGGCCCTGTCGAGCAGTTCTTC.